A single sample gave rise to the 22 T cell receptor beta chains below, sequenced in a study of blood T cell repertoires in COVID-19. Produced via immunoSEQ multiplex PCR; TCRdb's table is partial and in-frame only. Among 250,000 or so clones listed, over 75% were seen once. The sequenced sample consisted of PBMCs or T cells enriched from blood (not recorded which). These receptor sequences come from a woman aged 50 to 60 who had recovered from COVID-19.

In this sample, this clone turned up once. The rearrangement joins TRBV27 to TRBJ2-3; no firm D call. In germline, CDR1 is MNHEY, CDR2 SMNVEV (reference sequence). V was cut by 6 bases and J by 5 bases, with 6 bases left in between. CDR3 size: 11 residues. In DNA, the CDR3 is TGTGCCAGCAGGTCAGGAGATACGCAGTATTTT. Amino acid sequence: CASRSGDTQYF.

This clone appeared once. The chain uses TRBV27 and TRBJ1-6; D might be TRBD1 (5 bases). This CDR3 contains 18 residues. V lost 5 bases and J 4 bases, leaving 21 bases between the germline ends. CDR1 and CDR2 (germline): MNHEY, SMNVEV (reference sequence). The CDR3 protein is CASSPTPPGEFYNSPLHF. DNA of the CDR3: TGTGCCAGCAGTCCGACCCCTCCGGGGGAATTTTATAATTCACCCCTCCACTTT.

The chain links TRBV12-3 or TRBV12-4 to TRBJ2-2; D gene unclear. Trimming shortened V by 5 bases and J by 7 bases, and 8 bases separated the two germline ends. The CDR3 runs to 12 residues. In nucleotides, the CDR3 is TGTGCCAGCAGTCTTCGTCGCGGGGAGCTGTTTTTT. Its protein product is CASSLRRGELFF.

This clone showed up just once. This chain uses TRBV9 with TRBJ2-2; possibly TRBD2 for D (6 bases). Germline CDR1 and CDR2: SGDLS and YYNGEE. V shed 7 bases and J shed 8 bases, with 18 bases lying between them. CDR3 length equals 14 residues. The CDR3 nucleotides read TGTGCCAGCCAGCGTAATAGCGGAGGGGGGGAGCTGTTTTTT. Translated, it gives CASQRNSGGGELFF.

The rearrangement joins TRBV6-6 to TRBJ1-2; 8 positions match TRBD1. The V gene's germline CDR1 is MNHNY and CDR2 SVGAGI (reference sequence). The CDR3 consists of 12 residues. V dropped 6 bases and J dropped 8; count of bases not matched to a gene: 5. CDR3 nucleotides: TGTGCCAGCAGACAGACAGGGGTAGGCTACACCTTC. This codes for CASRQTGVGYTF.

This sequence joins TRBV7-9 and TRBJ2-2; TRBD2 is a possible D gene (6 bases). Trimming shortened V by 5 bases and J by 4 bases, and 14 bases separated the two germline ends. The CDR3 is 15 residues long. CDR1 SEHNR and CDR2 FQNEAQ come from the germline V gene (reference sequence). The chain's CDR3 is CASSPGGLGTGELFF. The CDR3 nucleotides read TGTGCCAGCAGCCCAGGAGGGCTGGGCACCGGGGAGCTGTTTTTT.

This clone was counted a single time. The chain uses TRBV24-1 and TRBJ2-5; 11 positions agree with TRBD2. The V and J ends lost 3 bases and 2 bases, in that order; junction bases with no gene match: 4. The CDR3 sequence is 16 residues long. The germline CDR1 and CDR2 sequences are KGHDR and SFDVKD. Here the CDR3 reads CATSDPLAGEQETQYF. DNA of the CDR3: TGTGCCACCAGTGATCCACTAGCGGGGGAACAAGAGACCCAGTACTTC.

The chain recombines TRBV15 with TRBJ1-4; D is ambiguous. The CDR3 is 14 amino acids. Germline CDR1 LNHNV, CDR2 YYDKDF (reference sequence). V lost 5 bases and J lost 10, with 17 bases in between. The DNA for the CDR3 is TGTGCCACCAGCGAGGACCGAGTAGGAGGAAAACTGTTTTTT. The encoded protein is CATSEDRVGGKLFF.

The gene calls are TRBV7-9 and TRBJ2-1; D possibly corresponds to TRBD2 (6 bases). Germline CDR1 reads SEHNR; CDR2 reads FQNEAQ (reference sequence). The CDR3 covers 12 residues. V lost 5 bases and J lost 7, with 9 bases in between. CDR3 DNA sequence: TGTGCCAGCAGCGGGACTCGGAATGAGCAGTTCTTC. It encodes CASSGTRNEQFF.

This rearrangement joins TRBV28 to TRBJ1-3; D not resolved. The length of the CDR3 is 13 residues. Germline CDR1 MDHEN, CDR2 SYDVKM. V was clipped by 9 bases and J by 0 bases, with 9 bases between them. CDR3 in amino acids: CASQIISGNTIYF. The CDR3 DNA reads as TGTGCCAGTCAGATTATCTCTGGAAACACCATATATTTT.

The V call is TRBV27, the J call TRBJ1-5, with 7 nucleotides matching TRBD1. This CDR3 comprises 14 residues. J lost 4 bases, V lost 9 bases, and 9 bases had no gene match. Germline values: CDR1 MNHEY, CDR2 SMNVEV (reference sequence). This chain's CDR3 is CASLGQKINQPQHF. The CDR3 region has the DNA TGTGCCAGTCTGGGACAGAAAATAAATCAGCCCCAGCATTTT.

The chain joins TRBV2 to TRBJ1-5, with D perhaps matching TRBD1 (5 bases). Trimming cost V 6 bases and J 7 bases, with 16 bases left between them. This CDR3 spans 14 amino acids. Per the germline V gene, CDR1 is SNHLY and CDR2 is FYNNEI. Written as DNA, the CDR3 is TGTGCCAGCAGAGGGTACGGGGGTAACCAGCCCCAGCATTTT. Residues: CASRGYGGNQPQHF.

In DNA, the CDR3 is TGTGCCAGCAGCATAACCCCAGACAGATACACTGAAGCTTTCTTT. Its translation is CASSITPDRYTEAFF. J is TRBJ1-1 and V is TRBV7-8, with D possibly matching TRBD1 (5 bases). CDR1 is SGHVS, CDR2 FQNEAQ, per germline. The CDR3 length is 15 residues. Trimming pared 5 bases from V and 3 bases from J, leaving 16 bases between.

This clone has just a few counts. This chain joins TRBV11-1 and TRBJ1-2; D is undetermined. The CDR3 consists of 14 residues. Germline V gene data show CDR1 as SGHAT and CDR2 as FQDESV (reference sequence). The V gene lost 0 bases and the J gene lost 2 bases, with 7 bases spanning the gap. The CDR3 here is CASSLAGVNYGYTF. In DNA, the CDR3 is TGTGCCAGCAGCTTAGCCGGGGTCAACTATGGCTACACCTTC.

The chain couples TRBV12-3 or TRBV12-4 to TRBJ1-1, with D possibly TRBD1 on 5 matching bases. This CDR3 is built from 13 residues. V was cut by 4 bases and J by 4 bases, with 10 bases left in between. The CDR3, as DNA: TGTGCCAGCAGTTCATCGGGGGGCACTGAAGCTTTCTTT. Translated, it gives CASSSSGGTEAFF.

This clone has a single count. The chain links TRBV18 to TRBJ1-5; 7 positions agree with TRBD1. The ends lost 1 base at V and 1 base at J; junction bases unmatched: 4. This CDR3 has 16 amino acids. Per the germline V gene, CDR1 is KGHSH and CDR2 is LQKENI. CDR3 amino acids: CASSPREGASNQPQHF. CDR3 sequence (DNA): TGTGCCAGCTCACCACGCGAGGGGGCCAGCAATCAGCCCCAGCATTTT.

DNA of the CDR3: TGCGCCAGCAGCCAAGCGGGGACAGCTTTGAACACTGAAGCTTTCTTT. Its translation: CASSQAGTALNTEAFF. The chain couples TRBV4-1 to TRBJ1-1; 7 nucleotides align to TRBD1. The CDR3 is made up of 16 amino acids. With 1 base clipped from V and 0 bases from J, the junction kept 5 bases outside the gene matches. The germline V gene encodes CDR1 MGHRA and CDR2 YSYEKL.

The rearrangement joins TRBV6-5 to TRBJ2-5; D may be TRBD1 (5 bases). The CDR3 extends over 13 amino acids. Germline V gene lookup returns CDR1 MNHEY and CDR2 SVGAGI. V was shortened by 6 bases and J by 2 bases, with 10 bases between the two germline ends. The CDR3 loop reads CASSLRQQETQYF. The CDR3 nucleotides read TGTGCCAGCAGCCTTAGACAGCAAGAGACCCAGTACTTC.

V and J are TRBV12-5 and TRBJ1-1; possibly TRBD1 for D (5 bases). Germline CDR1 and CDR2: LGHNT and FRNRAP. The CDR3 runs to 16 residues. The V end was cut by 2 bases, the J end by 1 base, with 14 bases between. CDR3 protein: CASGLPQVLSNTEAFF. The CDR3 nucleotides read TGTGCTAGTGGTTTGCCACAGGTGCTATCGAACACTGAAGCTTTCTTT. The full variable domain, in which reference TRBV12-5 and TRBJ1-1 provide the parts outside the CDR3, is DARVTQTPRHKVTEMGQEVTMRCQPILGHNTVFWYRQTMMQGLELLAYFRNRAPLDDSGMPKDRFSAEMPDATLATLKIQPSEPRDSAVYFCASGLPQVLSNTEAFFGQGTRLTVV.

The chain combines TRBV29-1 with TRBJ2-3, with D unresolved. Trimming took 7 bases from V and 0 from J, leaving 8 bases between them. The CDR3 length is 12 residues. CDR1 is SQVTM, CDR2 ANQGSEA, per germline. CDR3 coding DNA: TGCAGCGGAGAATCTAGCACAGATACGCAGTATTTT. Translating it yields CSGESSTDTQYF.

This chain uses TRBV7-2 with TRBJ2-1; D perhaps matches TRBD2 (5 bases). Trimming removed 2 bases from V and 9 bases from J, with 11 bases in between. This CDR3 is 13 amino acids long. Germline loops: CDR1 SGHTA, CDR2 FQGNSA. CDR3 region: CASSLSSRGEQFF. The CDR3 DNA sequence: TGTGCCAGCAGCTTATCCTCCCGGGGTGAGCAGTTCTTC.

The chain couples TRBV11-3 to TRBJ2-7; the match to TRBD1 covers 8 bases. The CDR3 totals 13 residues. Trimming removed 4 bases from V and 4 bases from J; junction bases left unmatched: 3. Germline CDR1 and CDR2: SGHNT and YENEEA. CDR3 in DNA: TGTGCCAGCAGCTCCGGGACAGGTTACGAGCAGTACTTC. Its translation: CASSSGTGYEQYF.